This TCR beta chain was captured in a study of graft-versus-host responses after intestinal transplantation. Around 200,000 CFSE-labeled responder cells were plated with around 200,000 irradiated, violet-dye-labeled stimulator cells. Sequencing used immunoSEQ multiplex PCR; TCRdb keeps in-frame clones, though not all of them. The sample lists about 6,900 clones; around 22% were seen once. Germline lookup yields CDR1 SGHAT and CDR2 FQNNGV. J lost 3 bases, V lost 3 bases, and 5 bases had no gene match. This CDR3 has 15 amino acids. The chain uses TRBV11-2 and TRBJ2-5; 9 nucleotides align to TRBD1. The sample here was alloreactive CD8+ T cells from a mixed lymphocyte reaction culture, taken before transplantation. Subset given: CFSE-low proliferating T cells sorted from approximately 6-day pre-transplant mixed lymphocyte reaction (GvH or HvG direction). The sequence was obtained from a human patient who was an organ donor for intestinal transplantation. The CDR3 bases are TGTGCCAGCAGCTTTGCCGGACAGGGGAAAGAGACCCAGTACTTC. Translating it yields CASSFAGQGKETQYF.